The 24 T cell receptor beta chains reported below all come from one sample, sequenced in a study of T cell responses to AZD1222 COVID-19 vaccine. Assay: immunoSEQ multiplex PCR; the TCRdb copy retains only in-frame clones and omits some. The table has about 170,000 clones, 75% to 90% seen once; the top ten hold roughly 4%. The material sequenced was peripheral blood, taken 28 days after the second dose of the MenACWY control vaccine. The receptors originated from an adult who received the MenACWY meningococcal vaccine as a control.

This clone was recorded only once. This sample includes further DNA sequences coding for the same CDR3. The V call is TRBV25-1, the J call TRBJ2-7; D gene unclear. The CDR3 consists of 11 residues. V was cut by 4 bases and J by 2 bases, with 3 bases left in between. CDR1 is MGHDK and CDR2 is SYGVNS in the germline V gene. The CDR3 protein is CASSVTYEQYF. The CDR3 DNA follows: TGTGCCAGCAGTGTAACCTACGAGCAGTACTTC.

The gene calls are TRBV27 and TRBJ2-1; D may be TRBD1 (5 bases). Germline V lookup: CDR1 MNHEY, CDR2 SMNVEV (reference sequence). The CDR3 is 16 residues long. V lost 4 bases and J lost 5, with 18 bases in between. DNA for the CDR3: TGTGCCAGCAGTTATACAGGACAACCACATAACAATGAGCAGTTCTTC. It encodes CASSYTGQPHNNEQFF.

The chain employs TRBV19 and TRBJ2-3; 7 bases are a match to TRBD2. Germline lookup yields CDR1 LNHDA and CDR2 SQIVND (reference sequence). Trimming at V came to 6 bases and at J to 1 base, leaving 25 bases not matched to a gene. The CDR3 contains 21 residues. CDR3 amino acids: CASSHREWASGKFRGTDTQYF. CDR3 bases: TGTGCCAGTAGCCATCGAGAATGGGCAAGCGGGAAGTTTAGGGGCACAGATACGCAGTATTTT.

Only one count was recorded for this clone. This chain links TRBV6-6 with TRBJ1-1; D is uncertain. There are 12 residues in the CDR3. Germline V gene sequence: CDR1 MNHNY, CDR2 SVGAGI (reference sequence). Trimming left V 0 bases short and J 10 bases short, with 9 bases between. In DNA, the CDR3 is TGTGCCAGCAGTTACTCGGAGTTGGTAGCTTTCTTT. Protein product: CASSYSELVAFF.

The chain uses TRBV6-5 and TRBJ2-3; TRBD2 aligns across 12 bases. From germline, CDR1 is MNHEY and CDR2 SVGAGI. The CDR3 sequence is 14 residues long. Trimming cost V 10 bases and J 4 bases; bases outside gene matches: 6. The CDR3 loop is CATASGRVADTQYF. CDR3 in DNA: TGTGCCACCGCTAGCGGGAGGGTGGCAGATACGCAGTATTTT.

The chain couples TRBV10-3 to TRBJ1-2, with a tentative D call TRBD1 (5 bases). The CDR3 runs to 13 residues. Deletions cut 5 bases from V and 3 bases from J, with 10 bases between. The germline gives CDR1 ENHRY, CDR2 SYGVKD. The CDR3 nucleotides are TGTGCCATCAGTCCCAGGGTTGACTATGGCTACACCTTC. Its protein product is CAISPRVDYGYTF.

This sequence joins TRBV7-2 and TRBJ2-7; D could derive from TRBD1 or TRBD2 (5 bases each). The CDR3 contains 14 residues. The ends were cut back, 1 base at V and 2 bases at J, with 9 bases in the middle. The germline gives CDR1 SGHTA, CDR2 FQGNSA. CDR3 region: CASSLGGTAYEQYF. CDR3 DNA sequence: TGTGCCAGCAGCTTAGGGGGGACCGCCTACGAGCAGTACTTC.

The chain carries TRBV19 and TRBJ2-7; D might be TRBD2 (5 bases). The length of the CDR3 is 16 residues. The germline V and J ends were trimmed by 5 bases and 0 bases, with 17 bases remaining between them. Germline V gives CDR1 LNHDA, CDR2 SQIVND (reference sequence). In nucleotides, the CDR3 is TGTGCCAGTAGTGCGGTGGGAGTTGGACGCTCCTACGAGCAGTACTTC. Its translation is CASSAVGVGRSYEQYF.

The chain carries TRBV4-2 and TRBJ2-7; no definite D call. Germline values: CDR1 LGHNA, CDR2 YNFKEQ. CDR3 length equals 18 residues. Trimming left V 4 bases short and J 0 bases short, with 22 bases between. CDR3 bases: TGTGCCAGCAGCCCGGAGCCCTTAAGACAACATGACTCCTACGAGCAGTACTTC. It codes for CASSPEPLRQHDSYEQYF.

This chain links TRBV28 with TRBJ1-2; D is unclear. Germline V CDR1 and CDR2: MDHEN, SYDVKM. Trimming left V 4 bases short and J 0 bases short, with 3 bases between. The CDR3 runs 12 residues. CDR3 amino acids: CASSSPNYGYTF. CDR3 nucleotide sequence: TGTGCCAGCAGTTCCCCTAACTATGGCTACACCTTC.

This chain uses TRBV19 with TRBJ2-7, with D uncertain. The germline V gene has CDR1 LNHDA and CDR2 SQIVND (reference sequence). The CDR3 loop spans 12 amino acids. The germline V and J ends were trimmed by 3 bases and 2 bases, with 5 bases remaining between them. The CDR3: CASSIGPYEQYF. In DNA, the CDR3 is TGTGCCAGTAGTATCGGACCCTACGAGCAGTACTTC.

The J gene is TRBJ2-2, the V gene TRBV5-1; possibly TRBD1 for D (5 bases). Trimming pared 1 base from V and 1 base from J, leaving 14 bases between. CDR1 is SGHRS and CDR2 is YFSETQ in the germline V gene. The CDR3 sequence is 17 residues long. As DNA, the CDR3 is TGCGCCAGCAGCTTGATGTGGGGCACTGAGAACACCGGGGAGCTGTTTTTT. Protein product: CASSLMWGTENTGELFF.

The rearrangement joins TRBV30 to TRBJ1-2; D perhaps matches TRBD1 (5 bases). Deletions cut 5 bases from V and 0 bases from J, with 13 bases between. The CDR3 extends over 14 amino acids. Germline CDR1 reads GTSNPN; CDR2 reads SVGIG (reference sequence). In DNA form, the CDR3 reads TGTGCCTGGGACTGGGGGGGTACTAACTATGGCTACACCTTC. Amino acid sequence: CAWDWGGTNYGYTF.

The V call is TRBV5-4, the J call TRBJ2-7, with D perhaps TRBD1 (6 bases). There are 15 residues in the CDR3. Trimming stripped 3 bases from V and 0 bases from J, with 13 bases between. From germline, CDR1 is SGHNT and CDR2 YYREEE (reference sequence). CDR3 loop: CASSSYRASSYEQYF. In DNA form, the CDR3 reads TGTGCCAGCAGCTCCTACAGGGCGAGCTCCTACGAGCAGTACTTC.

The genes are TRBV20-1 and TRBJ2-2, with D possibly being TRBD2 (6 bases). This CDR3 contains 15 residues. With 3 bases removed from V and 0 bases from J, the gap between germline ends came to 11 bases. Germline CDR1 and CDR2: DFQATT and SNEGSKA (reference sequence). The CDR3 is CSASPSGANTGELFF. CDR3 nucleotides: TGCAGTGCTAGTCCTTCGGGGGCGAACACCGGGGAGCTGTTTTTT.

CDR3 sequence: CAWSDGAGGEQYF. The CDR3 DNA sequence: TGTGCCTGGAGTGACGGCGCGGGGGGAGAGCAGTACTTC. The chain recombines TRBV30 with TRBJ2-7, with 8 bases identical to TRBD2. Germline lookup yields CDR1 GTSNPN and CDR2 SVGIG (reference sequence). V gave up 1 base and J gave up 7 bases; unmatched junction bases: 6. This CDR3 is built from 13 residues.

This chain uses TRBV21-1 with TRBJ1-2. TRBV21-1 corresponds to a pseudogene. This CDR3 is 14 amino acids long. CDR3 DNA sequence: TGTGCCAGCAGCAGCCGGGTTCGCGGAATTGGCTACACCTTC. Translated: CASSSRVRGIGYTF.

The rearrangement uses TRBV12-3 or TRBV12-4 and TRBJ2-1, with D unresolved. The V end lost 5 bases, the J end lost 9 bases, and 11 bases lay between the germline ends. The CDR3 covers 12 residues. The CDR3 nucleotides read TGTGCCAGCAGTCCCACGAGAGGTGAGCAGTTCTTC. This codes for CASSPTRGEQFF.

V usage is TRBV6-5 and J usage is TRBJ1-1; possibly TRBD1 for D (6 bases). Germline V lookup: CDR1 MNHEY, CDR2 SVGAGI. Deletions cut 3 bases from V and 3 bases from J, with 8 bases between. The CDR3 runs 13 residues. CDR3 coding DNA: TGTGCCAGCAGTTATCAGGGGTACACTGAAGCTTTCTTT. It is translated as CASSYQGYTEAFF.

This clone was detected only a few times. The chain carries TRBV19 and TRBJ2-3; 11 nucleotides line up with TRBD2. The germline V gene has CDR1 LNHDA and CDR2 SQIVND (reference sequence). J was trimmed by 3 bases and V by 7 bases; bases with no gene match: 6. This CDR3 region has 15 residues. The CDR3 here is CASTSLAGETDTQYF. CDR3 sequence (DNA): TGTGCCAGTACCTCACTAGCGGGAGAGACAGATACGCAGTATTTT.

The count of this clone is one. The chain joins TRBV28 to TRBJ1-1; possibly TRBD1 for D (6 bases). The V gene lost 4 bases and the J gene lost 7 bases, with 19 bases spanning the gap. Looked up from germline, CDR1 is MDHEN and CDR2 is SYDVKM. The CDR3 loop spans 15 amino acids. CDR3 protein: CASSSFRRGGLEAFF. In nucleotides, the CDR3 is TGTGCCAGCAGTTCCTTCCGGAGGGGGGGCCTTGAAGCTTTCTTT.

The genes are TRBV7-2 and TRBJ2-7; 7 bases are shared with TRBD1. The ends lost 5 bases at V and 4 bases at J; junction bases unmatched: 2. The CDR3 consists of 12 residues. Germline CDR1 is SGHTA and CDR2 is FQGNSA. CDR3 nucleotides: TGTGCCAGCAGCCCAGGGGGATACGAGCAGTACTTC. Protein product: CASSPGGYEQYF.

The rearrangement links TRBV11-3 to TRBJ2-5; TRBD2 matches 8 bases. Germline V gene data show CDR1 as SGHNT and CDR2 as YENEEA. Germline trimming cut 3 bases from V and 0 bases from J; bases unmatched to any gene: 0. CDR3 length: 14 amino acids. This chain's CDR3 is CASSFSGNQETQYF. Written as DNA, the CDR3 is TGTGCCAGCAGCTTTAGCGGGAACCAAGAGACCCAGTACTTC.

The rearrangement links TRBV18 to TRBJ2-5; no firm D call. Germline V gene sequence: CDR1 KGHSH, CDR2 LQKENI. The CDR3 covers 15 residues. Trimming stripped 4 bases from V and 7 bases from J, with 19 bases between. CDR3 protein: CASSRVHLELATQYF. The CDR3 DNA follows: TGTGCCAGCTCACGTGTACATCTCGAACTCGCGACCCAGTACTTC.